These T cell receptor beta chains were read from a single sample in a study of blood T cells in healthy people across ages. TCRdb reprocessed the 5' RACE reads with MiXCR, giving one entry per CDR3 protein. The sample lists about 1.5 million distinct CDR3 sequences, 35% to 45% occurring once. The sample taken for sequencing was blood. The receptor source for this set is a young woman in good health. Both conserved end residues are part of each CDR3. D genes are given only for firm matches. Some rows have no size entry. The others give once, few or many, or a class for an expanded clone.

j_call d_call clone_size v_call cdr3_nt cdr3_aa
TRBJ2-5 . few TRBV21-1 TGTGCCAGCAGCCGACAGGGGGCGAAAGAGACCCAGTACTTC CASSRQGAKETQYF
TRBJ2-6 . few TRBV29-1 TGCAGCGTTGAACAAGGGCCCCTACTCTCTGGGGCCAACGTCCTGACTTTC CSVEQGPLLSGANVLTF
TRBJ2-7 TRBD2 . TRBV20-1 TGCAGTGCTAGAGGGACTAGCGGCCCATTCTACGAGCAGTACTTC CSARGTSGPFYEQYF
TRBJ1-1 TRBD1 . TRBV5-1 TGCGCCAGCAGCGCCGGGACAGGGGGCGAGAGTAGCACTGAAGCTTTCTTT CASSAGTGGESSTEAFF
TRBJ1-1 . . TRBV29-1 TGCAGCGTTGAAGATCGGAAGGAAGAAGCTTTCTTT CSVEDRKEEAFF
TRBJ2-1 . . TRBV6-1 TGTGCCGGGGGCCCCGGGACTCCACGCAATGAGCAGTTCTTC CAGGPGTPRNEQFF
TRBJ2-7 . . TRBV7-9 TGTGCCAGCAGTACTCAGGGACACTCCTACGAGCAGTACTTC CASSTQGHSYEQYF
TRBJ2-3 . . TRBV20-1 TGCAGTGCTGACCGACTAGACACTAGCACAGATACGCAGTATTTT CSADRLDTSTDTQYF
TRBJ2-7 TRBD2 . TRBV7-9 TGTGCCAGCAGCTTATGGCTAGCGGGAGAGAACGAGCAGTACTTC CASSLWLAGENEQYF
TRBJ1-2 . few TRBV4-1 TGCGCCAGCAGTCGTGAAGGGGCCTATGGCTACACCTTC CASSREGAYGYTF
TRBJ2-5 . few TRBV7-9 TGTGCCAGCAGCCCCCATGGAGGGCAAGAGACCCAGTACTTC CASSPHGGQETQYF
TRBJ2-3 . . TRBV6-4 TGTGCCAGCAGGAGAGACATCCTAACGGGGGATACGCAGTATTTT CASRRDILTGDTQYF
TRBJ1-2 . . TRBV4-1 TGCGCCAGCAGCCAAGTAGGGGGGTCTGGCTACACCTTC CASSQVGGSGYTF
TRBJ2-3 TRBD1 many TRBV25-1 TGTGCCAGCAGTCCTCGGGACAGTCGAAGCACAGATACGCAGTATTTT CASSPRDSRSTDTQYF